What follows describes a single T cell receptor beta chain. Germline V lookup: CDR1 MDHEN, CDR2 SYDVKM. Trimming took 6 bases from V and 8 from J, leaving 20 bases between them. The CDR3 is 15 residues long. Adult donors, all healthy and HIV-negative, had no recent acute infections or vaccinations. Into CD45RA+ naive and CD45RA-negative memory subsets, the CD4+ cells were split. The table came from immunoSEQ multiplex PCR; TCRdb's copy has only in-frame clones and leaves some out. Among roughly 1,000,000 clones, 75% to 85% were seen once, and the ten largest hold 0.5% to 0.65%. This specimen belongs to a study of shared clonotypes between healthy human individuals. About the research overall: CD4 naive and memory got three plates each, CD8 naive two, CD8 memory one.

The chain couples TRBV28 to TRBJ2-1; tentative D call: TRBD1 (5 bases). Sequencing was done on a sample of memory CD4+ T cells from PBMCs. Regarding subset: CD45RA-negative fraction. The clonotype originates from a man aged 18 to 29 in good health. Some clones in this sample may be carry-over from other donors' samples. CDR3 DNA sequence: TGTGCCAGCAGGACCCCCACCCAGGGTACCGATGAGCAGTTCTTC. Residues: CASRTPTQGTDEQFF.